This entry is about one T cell receptor (beta chain). With 2 bases clipped from V and 7 bases from J, the junction kept 5 bases outside the gene matches. Germline-derived CDR1 and CDR2 are MGHDK and SYGVNS. CDR3 length: 13 residues. Repertoires were generated with immunoSEQ multiplex PCR, while TCRdb's copy carries only in-frame clones and drops some. Among roughly 160,000 clones, 95% to 96% were seen once, and the ten largest hold just over 1%. The data derive from a study of control samples from healthy donors and cancer patients. Sequencing was done on a sample of blood. The V and J genes are TRBV25-1 and TRBJ2-7, with 7 bases fitting TRBD2. The TCR originated in a woman younger than 45 in good health. CDR3 region: CASSEAGEREQYF. In nucleotides, the CDR3 is TGTGCCAGCAGTGAAGCGGGAGAAAGGGAGCAGTACTTC.